Listed here are 29 T cell receptor beta chains from one sample, sequenced in a study of identical twins. TCRdb used MiXCR to reprocess the 5' RACE reads, holding one entry per CDR3 protein. The data contain 1.5 million to 2 million distinct CDR3 sequences, under 35% of them seen just once; the ten biggest clones take up more than 0.25%. The sample consisted of cord blood. The receptors here all came from a newborn girl in good health.

The genes are TRBV29-1 and TRBJ2-7; 9 bases map to TRBD2. Germline V gene data show CDR1 as SQVTM and CDR2 as ANQGSEA. This CDR3 comprises 15 residues. V shed 2 bases and J 7 bases; nucleotides not matched to a gene: 12. Here the CDR3 reads CSVERASGIYNEQYF. The CDR3, as DNA: TGCAGCGTTGAACGCGCTAGCGGGATCTACAATGAGCAGTACTTC.

This clonotype was recorded a few times. V usage is TRBV6-2 or TRBV6-3 and J usage is TRBJ2-1, with D maybe TRBD2 (6 bases). Germline V gene lookup returns CDR1 MNHEY and CDR2 SVGEGT. V lost 6 bases, J lost 5 bases, and 17 bases lay in between. This CDR3 has 15 residues. The CDR3 sequence is CASSHLSGRDNEQFF. The DNA of the CDR3 is TGTGCCAGCAGCCATCTGAGCGGGCGAGACAATGAGCAGTTCTTC.

CDR3 sequence reads: CASSLTATPTDTQYF. The DNA for the CDR3 is TGCGCCAGCAGCCTGACAGCGACCCCCACAGATACGCAGTATTTT. J is TRBJ2-3 and V is TRBV5-1, with D perhaps TRBD1 (5 bases). Per germline, CDR1 SGHRS and CDR2 YFSETQ. The CDR3 consists of 15 residues. Between the trimmed V and J ends, which lost 4 bases and 2 bases, there was a span of 14 bases.

This clonotype was recorded a few times. The chain combines TRBV7-2 with TRBJ2-1; a possible D gene is TRBD1 (5 bases). Germline V gives CDR1 SGHTA, CDR2 FQGNSA. The CDR3 has 13 amino acids. Trimming cost V 1 base and J 8 bases, with 9 bases left between them. DNA of the CDR3: TGTGCCAGCAGCTTAGTAGGGGTGGATGAGCAGTTCTTC. This codes for CASSLVGVDEQFF.

This clonotype was seen a handful of times. The CDR3 DNA sequence: TGTGCCATCAACCAGCGGGAGGCAGATACGCAGTATTTT. Translation gives CAINQREADTQYF. The chain carries TRBV10-3 and TRBJ2-3; 9 nucleotides align to TRBD2. V lost 7 bases, J lost 4 bases, and 3 bases stayed unmatched. CDR3 length equals 13 residues. Germline-derived CDR1 and CDR2 are ENHRY and SYGVKD.

This clonotype has only a few counts. The V and J genes are TRBV28 and TRBJ2-1; 9 bases are a match to TRBD1. CDR3 size: 12 residues. Germline V CDR1 and CDR2: MDHEN, SYDVKM. The V and J ends lost 8 bases and 9 bases, in that order; junction bases with no gene match: 5. The CDR3 sequence: CASPLGQGEQFF. The CDR3 DNA reads as TGTGCCAGCCCTCTGGGACAGGGTGAGCAGTTCTTC.

The J gene is TRBJ2-7, the V gene TRBV24-1; D possibly uses TRBD1 or TRBD2 (5 bases each). The CDR3 length is 14 residues. Trimming left V 6 bases short and J 2 bases short, with 13 bases between. CDR1 KGHDR and CDR2 SFDVKD come from the germline V gene. The chain's CDR3 is CATSRGRETYEQYF. The CDR3 DNA reads as TGTGCCACCAGTCGGGGCAGGGAGACCTACGAGCAGTACTTC.

V usage is TRBV19 and J usage is TRBJ1-1; the match to TRBD1 covers 7 bases. Germline V gene lookup returns CDR1 LNHDA and CDR2 SQIVND (reference sequence). This CDR3 is built from 14 residues. The J segment lost 4 bases and the V segment lost 1 base, leaving 3 bases of the junction unmatched. The CDR3 DNA sequence: TGTGCCAGTAGTATAGTGGCAGGGGGCACTGAAGCTTTCTTT. Residues: CASSIVAGGTEAFF. The complete variable domain, with remaining parts taken from reference TRBV19 and TRBJ1-1, reads DGGITQSPKYLFRKEGQNVTLSCEQNLNHDAMYWYRQDPGQGLRLIYYSQIVNDFQKGDIAEGYSVSREKKESFPLTVTSAQKNPTAFYLCASSIVAGGTEAFFGQGTRLTVV.

This clonotype was seen only a few times. The V gene is TRBV5-1, the J gene TRBJ2-1; D is ambiguous. Trimming cost V 2 bases and J 8 bases, with 11 bases left between them. The CDR3 runs to 13 residues. The germline V gene encodes CDR1 SGHRS and CDR2 YFSETQ. In DNA, the CDR3 is TGCGCCAGCAGCTTAATGGTGGGCCATGAGCAGTTCTTC. Protein sequence: CASSLMVGHEQFF.

This chain links TRBV13 with TRBJ2-1, with D perhaps matching TRBD2 (5 bases). The CDR3 totals 15 residues. Germline CDR1 is PRHDT and CDR2 is FYEKMQ (reference sequence). V was pared by 5 bases and J by 4 bases, with 15 bases between. The DNA of the CDR3 is TGTGCCAGCAGCCGGGTGGTAGCGCGATACAATGAGCAGTTCTTC. Protein product: CASSRVVARYNEQFF.

V gene TRBV6-1 combines with J gene TRBJ2-4; D is uncertain. CDR3 length equals 12 residues. V was trimmed by 5 bases and J by 14 bases, leaving 16 bases between them. CDR1 and CDR2 from the germline V gene are MNHNS and SASEGT. CDR3 sequence reads: CASSRRVDGEYF. The CDR3 nucleotides read TGTGCCAGCAGTCGACGGGTTGATGGGGAGTACTTC.

The rearrangement uses TRBV4-1 and TRBJ2-1; either TRBD1 or TRBD2 may supply D (6 bases each). The CDR3 has 14 amino acids. V was pared by 5 bases and J by 8 bases, with 16 bases between. Germline CDR1 is MGHRA and CDR2 is YSYEKL. The CDR3 reads CASSRLKGGHEQFF. The CDR3 nucleotides read TGCGCCAGCAGCAGGCTTAAGGGGGGCCATGAGCAGTTCTTC.

Concerning this clonotype: The junction shows a germline mismatch at one end, possibly a read error. The chain joins TRBV29-1 to TRBJ2-5; D not resolved. Per the germline V gene, CDR1 is SQVTM and CDR2 is ANQGSEA. The CDR3 has 12 amino acids. CDR3 residues: CSIEVFQETQYF. In DNA, the CDR3 is TGCAGCATTGAAGTATTCCAAGAGACCCAGTACTTC.

The V gene is TRBV25-1, the J gene TRBJ2-7; TRBD2 matches at 7 bases. There are 15 residues in the CDR3. Losses at the gene ends were 3 bases for V and 7 bases for J; bases not matched to a gene: 12. CDR1 and CDR2 from the germline V gene are MGHDK and SYGVNS. DNA for the CDR3: TGTGCCAGCAGTGATCAAGCGGGATATGGGGTTGAGCAGTACTTC. Amino acid sequence: CASSDQAGYGVEQYF.

The V gene is TRBV20-1, the J gene TRBJ1-2; a weak D match, TRBD1 (5 bases). CDR3 size: 12 residues. Germline V lookup: CDR1 DFQATT, CDR2 SNEGSKA (reference sequence). The CDR3 DNA follows: TGCAATGGCCCACAGGAGCCTTATGGCTACACCTTC. It is translated as CNGPQEPYGYTF.

The chain has TRBV29-1 and TRBJ1-1; TRBD1 is a possible D gene (5 bases). Germline V CDR1 and CDR2: SQVTM, ANQGSEA. This CDR3 has 12 amino acids. Trimming stripped 3 bases from V and 4 bases from J, with 9 bases between. The CDR3 DNA is TGCAGCGTTGAGGGGGATTCCACTGAAGCTTTCTTT. This sequence encodes CSVEGDSTEAFF.

The chain is built from TRBV27 and TRBJ2-1; a weak D match, TRBD2 (5 bases). The CDR3 has 15 residues. Germline CDR1 MNHEY, CDR2 SMNVEV (reference sequence). V shed 2 bases and J shed 4 bases, with 12 bases lying between them. The CDR3 is CASSLKAGPYNEQFF. The CDR3 DNA follows: TGTGCCAGCAGTTTAAAGGCGGGTCCTTACAATGAGCAGTTCTTC.

Ten or more counts support this clonotype. The J gene is TRBJ2-7, the V gene TRBV6-2 or TRBV6-3; the match to TRBD1 covers 9 bases. Germline V CDR1 and CDR2: MNHEY, SVGEGT. V dropped 5 bases and J dropped 4; count of bases not matched to a gene: 3. The CDR3 consists of 13 residues. The CDR3 protein is CASSRDREYEQYF. CDR3 DNA sequence: TGTGCCAGCAGTCGGGACAGGGAATACGAGCAGTACTTC.

The rearrangement joins TRBV20-1 to TRBJ2-1; D unclear. The ends were cut back, 5 bases at V and 2 bases at J, with 7 bases in the middle. From germline, CDR1 is DFQATT and CDR2 SNEGSKA (reference sequence). The length of the CDR3 is 12 residues. The CDR3 DNA reads TGCAGTGCTCAGGTGACCTACAATGAGCAGTTCTTC. Amino acids: CSAQVTYNEQFF.

This clonotype was detected a few times. The CDR3 DNA is TGTGCCACCAGCAGAGAACAGGCTAGCGGGGAGACCCAGTACTTC. Translation: CATSREQASGETQYF. V and J are TRBV15 and TRBJ2-7, with 8 bases fitting TRBD2. The end of the DNA fits TRBJ2-5 better, so the J call may be wrong. CDR1 LNHNV and CDR2 YYDKDF come from the germline V gene (reference sequence). The CDR3 loop spans 15 amino acids.

The chain couples TRBV20-1 to TRBJ1-5; a possible D gene is TRBD1 (6 bases). CDR1 is DFQATT, CDR2 SNEGSKA, per germline (reference sequence). Trimming cost V 4 bases and J 10 bases, with 11 bases left between them. CDR3 length equals 11 residues. CDR3 sequence: CSAIRGGPQHF. The CDR3 nucleotides read TGCAGTGCTATTAGGGGGGGCCCCCAGCATTTT.

The genes are TRBV27 and TRBJ2-1; D gene unclear. CDR1 and CDR2 (germline): MNHEY, SMNVEV (reference sequence). V shed 5 bases and J shed 0 bases, with 14 bases lying between them. The CDR3 has 16 amino acids. CDR3 sequence reads: CASSLPGASSYNEQFF. The DNA of the CDR3 is TGTGCCAGCAGTCTACCTGGAGCTAGCTCCTACAATGAGCAGTTCTTC.

This chain connects TRBV27 to TRBJ1-2, with D hard to call. The CDR3 totals 15 residues. Trimming removed 2 bases at V and 4 bases at J, with 14 bases between. Germline lookup yields CDR1 MNHEY and CDR2 SMNVEV (reference sequence). The CDR3 DNA reads as TGTGCCAGCAGTTTAAGGCAGAACGAGTCCTATGGCTACACCTTC. This encodes CASSLRQNESYGYTF.

For this clonotype: A read error may account for a junction end that differs from germline. The chain employs TRBV20-1 and TRBJ1-6; 8 bases are shared with TRBD1. Germline loops: CDR1 DFQATT, CDR2 SNEGSKA (reference sequence). The CDR3 is 14 amino acids. The CDR3 DNA reads TGCAGTGCTCCAGGGGGCTTTTTTAATTCACCCCACCACTTT. Amino acid sequence: CSAPGGFFNSPHHF.

This sequence joins TRBV6-2 or TRBV6-3 and TRBJ2-1, with 11 bases that match TRBD2. Matching the DNA end better, TRBJ2-7 makes the J call doubtful. CDR1 is MNHEY and CDR2 is SVGEGT in the germline V gene. The CDR3 totals 15 residues. CDR3 in amino acids: CASSYRLAGYNEQYF. Written as DNA, the CDR3 is TGTGCCAGCAGTTACAGACTAGCGGGGTACAATGAGCAGTACTTC.

The chain has TRBV7-2 and TRBJ2-7; 9 positions match TRBD2. This CDR3 is 17 amino acids long. Unmatched junction bases numbered 13, after V lost 0 bases and J lost 7 bases. Per germline, CDR1 SGHTA and CDR2 FQGNSA. CDR3 amino acids: CASSLAGLAISYNEQYF. In nucleotides, the CDR3 is TGTGCCAGCAGCTTAGCCGGACTAGCGATATCCTACAATGAGCAGTACTTC. The complete variable domain, with remaining parts taken from reference TRBV7-2 and TRBJ2-7, reads GAGVSQSPSNKVTEKGKDVELRCDPISGHTALYWYRQSLGQGLEFLIYFQGNSAPDKSGLPSDRFSAERTGGSVSTLTIQRTQQEDSAVYLCASSLAGLAISYNEQYFGPGTRLTVT.

The rearrangement links TRBV20-1 to TRBJ1-1; the D gene is possibly TRBD1 (5 bases). In germline, CDR1 is DFQATT, CDR2 SNEGSKA (reference sequence). The CDR3 is made up of 12 amino acids. V was cut by 1 base and J by 5 bases, with 8 bases left in between. The CDR3: CSARGRETEAFF. The CDR3 DNA follows: TGCAGTGCTAGAGGCAGGGAGACTGAAGCTTTCTTT.

This clonotype was recorded at least ten times. The chain joins TRBV6-1 to TRBJ2-7; 10 bases agree with TRBD1. Germline values: CDR1 MNHNS, CDR2 SASEGT. The J segment lost 3 bases and the V segment lost 5 bases, leaving 4 bases of the junction unmatched. The CDR3 is made up of 14 amino acids. The CDR3 here is CASSRQGANYEQYF. The CDR3 nucleotides are TGTGCCAGCAGTCGACAGGGGGCGAACTACGAGCAGTACTTC.

This clonotype has more than one count but fewer than ten. V is TRBV19 and J is TRBJ2-3; the D is unclear. V lost 0 bases to trimming and J lost 5 bases, with 9 bases between them. CDR1 LNHDA and CDR2 SQIVND come from the germline V gene (reference sequence). There are 14 residues in the CDR3. The CDR3 loop reads CASSIDLEGDTQYF. The DNA for the CDR3 is TGTGCCAGTAGTATAGATCTAGAAGGAGATACGCAGTATTTT. The entire variable domain, with the rest obtained from reference TRBV19 and TRBJ2-3, is as follows: DGGITQSPKYLFRKEGQNVTLSCEQNLNHDAMYWYRQDPGQGLRLIYYSQIVNDFQKGDIAEGYSVSREKKESFPLTVTSAQKNPTAFYLCASSIDLEGDTQYFGPGTRLTVL.